Listed here are 28 T cell receptor beta chains from one sample, sequenced in a study of T cell responses to AZD1222 COVID-19 vaccine. The protocol was immunoSEQ multiplex PCR, while the TCRdb copy is restricted to in-frame clones and leaves out a portion. The table records approximately 110,000 clones, 88% of them present only once. The sequences come from peripheral blood, collected on day 0 of MenACWY control vaccination. The receptors shown here come from an adult in good health.

V and J are TRBV7-9 and TRBJ1-2, with D unclear. The CDR3 runs 14 residues. Looked up from germline, CDR1 is SEHNR and CDR2 is FQNEAQ (reference sequence). Deletions cut 1 base from V and 2 bases from J, with 8 bases between. The CDR3, as DNA: TGTGCCAGCAGCTTAGAGCCCGGGAACTATGGCTACACCTTC. Its translation is CASSLEPGNYGYTF.

The chain links TRBV3-1 (or the pseudogene TRBV3-2) to TRBJ2-1; 10 nucleotides match TRBD2. Germline trimming cut 0 bases from V and 8 bases from J; bases unmatched to any gene: 7. The germline V gene encodes CDR1 LGHDT and CDR2 YNNKEL (reference sequence). The CDR3 sequence is 16 residues long. The CDR3 loop is CASSQDRLAGADEQFF. The CDR3 coding sequence is TGTGCCAGCAGCCAAGACCGGCTAGCGGGAGCGGATGAGCAGTTCTTC.

CDR3 residues: CASSSNNEQFF. The CDR3 DNA sequence: TGTGCCAGCAGCTCTAACAATGAGCAGTTCTTC. The chain uses TRBV11-2 and TRBJ2-1; D unresolved. The germline V gene encodes CDR1 SGHAT and CDR2 FQNNGV. The CDR3 has 11 residues. Trimming pared 4 bases from V and 5 bases from J, leaving 3 bases between.

This sequence joins TRBV4-1 and TRBJ2-7; unclear D gene. The germline V and J ends were trimmed by 1 base and 0 bases, with 13 bases remaining between them. CDR1 is MGHRA, CDR2 YSYEKL, per germline. The CDR3 totals 16 residues. CDR3 nucleotides: TGCGCCAGCAGCCAAGGCGGCTACCGCTCCTCCTACGAGCAGTACTTC. Its translation: CASSQGGYRSSYEQYF.

V and J are TRBV19 and TRBJ2-2; 7 bases agree with TRBD2. V lost 7 bases, J lost 0 bases, and 5 bases stayed unmatched. From germline, CDR1 is LNHDA and CDR2 SQIVND (reference sequence). The CDR3 contains 15 residues. The CDR3 bases are TGTGCCAGTACCTATCTAGCGGCGAACACCGGGGAGCTGTTTTTT. Its translation: CASTYLAANTGELFF.

The J gene is TRBJ1-1, the V gene TRBV6-2 or TRBV6-3; 10 bases fit TRBD1. The junction had 9 bases not matched to a gene; V was cut back by 4 bases and J by 4 bases. CDR1 is MNHEY and CDR2 is SVGEGT in the germline V gene. CDR3 size: 16 residues. The CDR3 loop reads CASSSGQGIFFTEAFF. The CDR3 DNA reads as TGTGCCAGCAGTTCGGGACAGGGGATCTTTTTCACTGAAGCTTTCTTT.

The genes are TRBV30 and TRBJ1-1; D gene ambiguous. Germline assignment: CDR1 GTSNPN and CDR2 SVGIG (reference sequence). Trimming took 0 bases from V and 1 from J, leaving 6 bases between them. This CDR3 region has 13 residues. CDR3 protein: CAWSVLKNTEAFF. The CDR3 bases are TGTGCCTGGAGTGTTCTGAAGAACACTGAAGCTTTCTTT.

The chain is built from TRBV5-1 and TRBJ2-3; 8 bases are a match to TRBD1. The CDR3 length is 15 residues. Germline CDR1 and CDR2: SGHRS and YFSETQ. Unmatched junction bases numbered 9, after V lost 4 bases and J lost 5 bases. CDR3 loop: CASSLDREDLDTQYF. The CDR3 nucleotides are TGCGCCAGCAGCCTGGACAGGGAGGATTTAGATACGCAGTATTTT.

V gene TRBV24-1 combines with J gene TRBJ1-5, with a possible D match to TRBD1 (6 bases). The CDR3 runs to 16 residues. The germline CDR1 and CDR2 sequences are KGHDR and SFDVKD. Trimming cost V 4 bases and J 5 bases, with 17 bases left between them. The CDR3 spells CATSDREGGAYQPQHF. CDR3 bases: TGTGCCACCAGTGACCGCGAGGGGGGCGCGTATCAGCCCCAGCATTTT.

This clone was detected once. The chain couples TRBV6-5 to TRBJ1-1; TRBD1 agrees at 7 bases. This CDR3 is built from 15 residues. Germline values: CDR1 MNHEY, CDR2 SVGAGI. V was clipped by 6 bases and J by 7 bases; unmatched bases: 14. The CDR3 is CASRVSTGVVGEAFF. The CDR3 nucleotides are TGTGCCAGCAGAGTATCAACAGGGGTTGTGGGTGAAGCTTTCTTT.

V is TRBV7-3 and J is TRBJ1-2; no firm D call. This CDR3 contains 13 residues. Germline V lookup: CDR1 SGHTA, CDR2 FQGTGA. V gave up 4 bases and J gave up 8 bases, with 14 bases separating them. This CDR3 reads CASSSPPYEGYTF. The CDR3 region has the DNA TGTGCCAGCAGCTCACCCCCCTATGAGGGCTACACCTTC.

CDR3 amino acids: CASTVQLLLWEQYF. CDR3 nucleotides: TGCGCCAGCACAGTCCAGCTTCTGCTGTGGGAGCAGTACTTC. The chain employs TRBV10-1 and TRBJ2-7; D is uncertain. CDR3 length: 14 amino acids. Germline CDR1 and CDR2: WNHNN and SYGVQD (reference sequence). The ends were cut back, 7 bases at V and 7 bases at J, with 20 bases in the middle.

This clone was seen a single time. The genes are TRBV6-5 and TRBJ2-7; tentative D call: TRBD2 (6 bases). The CDR3 is 10 amino acids. Trimming pared 9 bases from V and 4 bases from J, leaving 7 bases between. Germline CDR1 reads MNHEY; CDR2 reads SVGAGI. The CDR3 nucleotides read TGTGCCAGTAGCGGTTACGAGCAGTACTTC. Protein: CASSGYEQYF.

The chain links TRBV28 to TRBJ2-7, with TRBD1 matching 8 bases. This CDR3 contains 14 residues. The V and J ends lost 2 bases and 7 bases, in that order; junction bases with no gene match: 7. Germline V gives CDR1 MDHEN, CDR2 SYDVKM. CDR3 in amino acids: CASSLVDRGIEQYF. The CDR3 nucleotides are TGTGCCAGCAGTTTAGTTGACAGGGGAATTGAGCAGTACTTC.

V is TRBV6-5 and J is TRBJ2-7; 10 positions match TRBD2. Germline V gene sequence: CDR1 MNHEY, CDR2 SVGAGI. The J segment lost 6 bases and the V segment lost 7 bases, leaving 6 bases of the junction unmatched. This CDR3 region has 13 residues. The CDR3 spells CASIKLAGAEQYF. The CDR3 DNA is TGTGCCAGCATAAAGCTAGCGGGGGCCGAGCAGTACTTC.

The chain is built from TRBV4-1 and TRBJ1-5; D not resolved. The CDR3 is 16 amino acids. The V gene's germline CDR1 is MGHRA and CDR2 YSYEKL. V lost 5 bases, J lost 7 bases, and 21 bases lay in between. CDR3 DNA: TGCGCCAGCAGCAGTGCCCCGGGTCCCCCGGCCCAGCCCCAGCATTTT. Amino acid sequence: CASSSAPGPPAQPQHF.

This chain uses TRBV4-1 with TRBJ1-2; 8 bases are a match to TRBD1. Germline CDR1 reads MGHRA; CDR2 reads YSYEKL. The CDR3 has 16 amino acids. The V and J ends lost 0 bases and 7 bases, in that order; junction bases with no gene match: 10. CDR3 residues: CASSQDNGQGASGYTF. The CDR3 DNA reads TGCGCCAGCAGCCAAGATAATGGGCAGGGGGCCTCTGGCTACACCTTC.

The chain recombines TRBV28 with TRBJ1-6; D possibly corresponds to TRBD1 (5 bases). Germline CDR1 and CDR2: MDHEN and SYDVKM. The V end lost 5 bases, the J end lost 2 bases, and 16 bases lay between the germline ends. The CDR3 length is 17 residues. CDR3 sequence (DNA): TGTGCCAGCAGTCCCCAGGGTGGCAGCCCCTATAATTCACCCCTCCACTTT. This codes for CASSPQGGSPYNSPLHF.

This clone was seen a single time. The chain links TRBV13 to TRBJ2-7; the D is unclear. Trimming took 3 bases from V and 0 from J, leaving 15 bases between them. Germline loops: CDR1 PRHDT, CDR2 FYEKMQ (reference sequence). This CDR3 spans 16 amino acids. The CDR3 loop is CASSFTQKRLSYEQYF. CDR3 nucleotide sequence: TGTGCCAGCAGCTTCACCCAAAAACGGCTCTCCTACGAGCAGTACTTC.

This clone was observed a handful of times. V is TRBV5-1 and J is TRBJ1-6, with D perhaps matching TRBD1 (5 bases). The CDR3 loop spans 14 amino acids. The germline V gene has CDR1 SGHRS and CDR2 YFSETQ. The V and J ends lost 3 bases and 6 bases respectively, with 10 bases between them. The CDR3 spells CASSSGTVNSPLHF. CDR3 nucleotides: TGCGCCAGCAGCTCGGGGACGGTTAATTCACCCCTCCACTTT.

The sample holds a few counts of this clone. J is TRBJ2-5 and V is TRBV12-3 or TRBV12-4, with unresolved D. Trimming cost V 3 bases and J 1 base, with 0 bases left between them. The CDR3 has 11 residues. This CDR3 is CASSFQETQYF. CDR3 sequence (DNA): TGTGCCAGCAGTTTCCAAGAGACCCAGTACTTC.

The chain has TRBV5-8 and TRBJ1-4, with a possible D match to TRBD1 (6 bases). Germline V lookup: CDR1 SGHTS, CDR2 YDEGEE. Trimming removed 1 base from V and 6 bases from J, with 10 bases in between. The CDR3 length is 14 residues. The CDR3 DNA is TGTGCCAGCAGCTTGCCGGGGGCTCATGAAAAACTGTTTTTT. Residues: CASSLPGAHEKLFF.

The gene calls are TRBV3-1 (or the pseudogene TRBV3-2) and TRBJ1-3; D remains ambiguous. V was pared by 4 bases and J by 0 bases, with 13 bases between. In germline, CDR1 is LGHDT, CDR2 YNNKEL (reference sequence). This CDR3 is built from 16 residues. The CDR3 nucleotides read TGTGCCAGCAGCCCCGGGCGGATCCTCTCTGGAAACACCATATATTTT. This encodes CASSPGRILSGNTIYF.

The chain combines TRBV10-3 with TRBJ2-3, with TRBD2 identical over 12 bases. V lost 2 bases to trimming and J lost 6 bases; unmatched junction nucleotides: 12. The CDR3 spans 18 residues. Germline V lookup: CDR1 ENHRY, CDR2 SYGVKD. The CDR3 DNA follows: TGTGCCATCAGTGAGGGGGGTCTAGCGGGAGGGACCGGGGATACGCAGTATTTT. Its protein is CAISEGGLAGGTGDTQYF.

The J gene is TRBJ1-4, the V gene TRBV4-1; 7 nucleotides align to TRBD1. The V gene end was trimmed by 4 bases and the J gene end by 8 bases; junction bases not matched to a gene: 10. This CDR3 comprises 15 residues. Looked up from germline, CDR1 is MGHRA and CDR2 is YSYEKL. CDR3 protein: CASSRSGTVNEKLFF. CDR3 DNA: TGCGCCAGCAGCCGATCCGGGACAGTAAACGAAAAACTGTTTTTT.

The chain links TRBV11-2 to TRBJ1-4; 9 nucleotides line up with TRBD1. This CDR3 has 14 residues. From germline, CDR1 is SGHAT and CDR2 FQNNGV. Trimming cost V 5 bases and J 7 bases; bases outside gene matches: 5. The CDR3 region has the DNA TGTGCCAGCAGCCGGGGACAGGGCGGTGAAAAACTGTTTTTT. Its protein is CASSRGQGGEKLFF.

The chain is built from TRBV28 and TRBJ1-5, with D unresolved. Trimming removed 1 base at V and 7 bases at J, with 5 bases between. The CDR3 is 12 amino acids. From germline, CDR1 is MDHEN and CDR2 SYDVKM. This chain's CDR3 is CASSLLQQPQHF. Written as DNA, the CDR3 is TGTGCCAGCAGTTTATTACAACAGCCCCAGCATTTT.

To note about this clone: Other nucleotide sequences in the sample specify the same CDR3. This sequence joins TRBV9 and TRBJ1-2; no definite D call. This CDR3 region has 15 residues. The germline V gene encodes CDR1 SGDLS and CDR2 YYNGEE. V lost 0 bases, J lost 0 bases, and 9 bases lay in between. CDR3 nucleotide sequence: TGTGCCAGCAGCGTAGCTCCCGGAGCTAACTATGGCTACACCTTC. It encodes CASSVAPGANYGYTF.